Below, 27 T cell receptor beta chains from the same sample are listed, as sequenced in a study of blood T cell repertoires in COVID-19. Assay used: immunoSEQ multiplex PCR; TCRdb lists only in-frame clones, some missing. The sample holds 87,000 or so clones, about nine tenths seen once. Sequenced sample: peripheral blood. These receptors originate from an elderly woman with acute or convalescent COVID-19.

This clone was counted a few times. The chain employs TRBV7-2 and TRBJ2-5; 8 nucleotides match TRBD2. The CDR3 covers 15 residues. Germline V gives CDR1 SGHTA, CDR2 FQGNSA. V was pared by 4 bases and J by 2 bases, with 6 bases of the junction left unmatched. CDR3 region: CASSYSRGGQETQYF. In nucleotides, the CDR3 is TGTGCCAGCAGCTACTCTCGGGGGGGTCAAGAGACCCAGTACTTC.

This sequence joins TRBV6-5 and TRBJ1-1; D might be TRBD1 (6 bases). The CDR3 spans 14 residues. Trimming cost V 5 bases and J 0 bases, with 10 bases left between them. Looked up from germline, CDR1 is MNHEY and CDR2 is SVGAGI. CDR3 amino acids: CASSRQGLNTEAFF. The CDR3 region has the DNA TGTGCCAGCAGTCGCCAGGGGCTGAACACTGAAGCTTTCTTT.

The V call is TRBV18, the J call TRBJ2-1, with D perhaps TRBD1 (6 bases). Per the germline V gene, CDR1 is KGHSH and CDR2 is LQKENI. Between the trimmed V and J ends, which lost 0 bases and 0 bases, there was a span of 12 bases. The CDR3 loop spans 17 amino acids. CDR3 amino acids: CASSPPTGISSYNEQFF. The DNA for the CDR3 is TGTGCCAGCTCACCACCGACAGGTATTAGCTCCTACAATGAGCAGTTCTTC.

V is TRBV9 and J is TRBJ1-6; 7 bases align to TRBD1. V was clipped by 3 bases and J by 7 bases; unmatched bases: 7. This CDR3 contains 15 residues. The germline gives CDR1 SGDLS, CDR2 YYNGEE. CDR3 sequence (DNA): TGTGCCAGCAGCGCCCAGGGGGGTTTCAATTCACCCCTCCACTTT. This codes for CASSAQGGFNSPLHF.

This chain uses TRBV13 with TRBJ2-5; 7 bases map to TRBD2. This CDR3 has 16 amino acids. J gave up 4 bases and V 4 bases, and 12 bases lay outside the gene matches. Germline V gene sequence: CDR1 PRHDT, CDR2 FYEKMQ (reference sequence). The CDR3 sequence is CASSSGGRGVGETQYF. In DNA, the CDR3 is TGTGCCAGCAGCTCCGGTGGACGGGGGGTCGGAGAGACCCAGTACTTC.

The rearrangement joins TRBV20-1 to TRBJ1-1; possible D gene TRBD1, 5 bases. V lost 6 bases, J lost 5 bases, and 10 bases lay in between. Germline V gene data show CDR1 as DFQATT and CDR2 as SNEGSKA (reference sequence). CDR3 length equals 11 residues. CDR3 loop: CSAADRTEAFF. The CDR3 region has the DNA TGCAGTGCCGCAGACAGAACTGAAGCTTTCTTT.

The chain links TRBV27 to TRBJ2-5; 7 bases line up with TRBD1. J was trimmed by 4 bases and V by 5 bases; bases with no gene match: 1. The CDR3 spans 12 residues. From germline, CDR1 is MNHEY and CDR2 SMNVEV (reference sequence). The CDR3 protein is CASSRQGETQYF. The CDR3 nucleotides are TGTGCCAGCAGTCGACAGGGAGAGACCCAGTACTTC.

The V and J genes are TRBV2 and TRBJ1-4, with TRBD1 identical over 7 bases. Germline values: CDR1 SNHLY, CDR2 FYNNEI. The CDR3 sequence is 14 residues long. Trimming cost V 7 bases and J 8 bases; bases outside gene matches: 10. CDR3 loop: CASTEGQLGEKLFF. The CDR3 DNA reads TGTGCCAGCACGGAGGGACAGCTAGGGGAAAAACTGTTTTTT.

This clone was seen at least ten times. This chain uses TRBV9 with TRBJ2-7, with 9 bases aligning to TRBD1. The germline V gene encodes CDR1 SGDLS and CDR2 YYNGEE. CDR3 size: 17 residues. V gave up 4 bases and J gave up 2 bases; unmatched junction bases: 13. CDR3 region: CASSLSDGQGSAYEQYF. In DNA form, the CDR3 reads TGTGCCAGCAGCCTCTCAGACGGACAGGGGAGCGCCTACGAGCAGTACTTC.

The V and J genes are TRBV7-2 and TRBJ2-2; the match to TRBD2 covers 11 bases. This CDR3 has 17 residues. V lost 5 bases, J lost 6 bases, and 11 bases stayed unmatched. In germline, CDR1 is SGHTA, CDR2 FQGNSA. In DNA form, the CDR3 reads TGTGCCAGCAGCAAGGGAAGTAGCGGGGGGGCTGCCGGGGAGCTGTTTTTT. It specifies CASSKGSSGGAAGELFF.

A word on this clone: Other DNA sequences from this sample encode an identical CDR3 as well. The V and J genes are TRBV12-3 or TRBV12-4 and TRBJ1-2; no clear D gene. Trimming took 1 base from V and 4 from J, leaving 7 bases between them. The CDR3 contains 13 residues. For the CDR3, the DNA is TGTGCCAGCAGTTTAGACAGATCCTATGGCTACACCTTC. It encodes CASSLDRSYGYTF.

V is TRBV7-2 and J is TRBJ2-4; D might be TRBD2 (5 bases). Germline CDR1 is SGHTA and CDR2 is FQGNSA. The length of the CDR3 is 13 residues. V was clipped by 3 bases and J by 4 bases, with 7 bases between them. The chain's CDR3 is CASSFSEKNIQYF. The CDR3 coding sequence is TGTGCCAGCAGCTTTAGCGAGAAAAACATTCAGTACTTC. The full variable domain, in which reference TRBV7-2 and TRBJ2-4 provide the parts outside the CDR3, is GAGVSQSPSNKVTEKGKDVELRCDPISGHTALYWYRQSLGQGLEFLIYFQGNSAPDKSGLPSDRFSAERTGGSVSTLTIQRTQQEDSAVYLCASSFSEKNIQYFGAGTRLSVL.

The CDR3 reads CACPLAGGTDTQYF. CDR3 DNA: TGTGCCTGTCCCCTAGCGGGAGGCACAGATACGCAGTATTTT. The chain joins TRBV30 to TRBJ2-3; 10 positions match TRBD2. Germline values: CDR1 GTSNPN, CDR2 SVGIG (reference sequence). J gave up 1 base and V 6 bases, and 4 bases lay outside the gene matches. The CDR3 consists of 14 residues.

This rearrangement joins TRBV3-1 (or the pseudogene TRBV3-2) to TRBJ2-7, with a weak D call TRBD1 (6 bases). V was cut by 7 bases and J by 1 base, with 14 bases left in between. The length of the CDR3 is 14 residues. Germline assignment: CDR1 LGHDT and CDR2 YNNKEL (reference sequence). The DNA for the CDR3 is TGTGCCAGCACCCTACAGGGTGGATCCTACGAGCAGTACTTC. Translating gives CASTLQGGSYEQYF.

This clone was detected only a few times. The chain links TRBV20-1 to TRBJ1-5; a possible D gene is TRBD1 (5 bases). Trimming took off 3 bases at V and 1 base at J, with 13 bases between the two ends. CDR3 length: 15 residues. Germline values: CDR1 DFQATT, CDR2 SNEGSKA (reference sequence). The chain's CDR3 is CSASFGGRSNQPQHF. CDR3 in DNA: TGCAGTGCTAGTTTCGGGGGAAGGAGCAATCAGCCCCAGCATTTT.

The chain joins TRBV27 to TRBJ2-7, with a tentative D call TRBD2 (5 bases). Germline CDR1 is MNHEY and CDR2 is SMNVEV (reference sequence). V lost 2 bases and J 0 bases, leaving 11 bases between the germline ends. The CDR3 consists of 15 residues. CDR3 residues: CASSLRGFSSYEQYF. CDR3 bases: TGTGCCAGCAGTTTAAGAGGGTTTAGCTCCTACGAGCAGTACTTC.

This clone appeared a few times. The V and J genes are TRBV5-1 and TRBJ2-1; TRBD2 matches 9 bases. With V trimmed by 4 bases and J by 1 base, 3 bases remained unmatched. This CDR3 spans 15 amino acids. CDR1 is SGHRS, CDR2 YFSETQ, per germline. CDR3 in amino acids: CASSPSGVSYNEQFF. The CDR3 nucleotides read TGCGCCAGCAGCCCTAGCGGGGTATCCTACAATGAGCAGTTCTTC.

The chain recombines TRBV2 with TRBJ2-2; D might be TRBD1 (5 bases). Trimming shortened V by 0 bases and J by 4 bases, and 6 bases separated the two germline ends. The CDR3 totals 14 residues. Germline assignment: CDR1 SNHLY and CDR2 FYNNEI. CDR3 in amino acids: CASSEAQGTGELFF. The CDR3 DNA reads TGTGCCAGCAGTGAAGCGCAGGGCACCGGGGAGCTGTTTTTT.

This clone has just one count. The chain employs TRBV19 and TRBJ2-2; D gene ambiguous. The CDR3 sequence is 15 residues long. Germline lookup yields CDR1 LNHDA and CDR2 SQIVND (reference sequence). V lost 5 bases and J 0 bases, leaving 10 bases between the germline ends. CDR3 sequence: CASSLVLSNTGELFF. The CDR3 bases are TGTGCCAGTAGTTTAGTTCTCTCGAACACCGGGGAGCTGTTTTTT.

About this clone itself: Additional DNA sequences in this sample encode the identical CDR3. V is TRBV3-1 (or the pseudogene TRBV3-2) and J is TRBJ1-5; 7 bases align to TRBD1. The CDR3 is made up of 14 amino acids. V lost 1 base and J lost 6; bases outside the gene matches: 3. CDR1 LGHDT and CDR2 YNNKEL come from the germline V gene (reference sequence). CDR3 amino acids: CASSQGQGGQPQHF. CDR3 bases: TGTGCCAGCAGCCAAGGACAGGGAGGTCAGCCCCAGCATTTT.

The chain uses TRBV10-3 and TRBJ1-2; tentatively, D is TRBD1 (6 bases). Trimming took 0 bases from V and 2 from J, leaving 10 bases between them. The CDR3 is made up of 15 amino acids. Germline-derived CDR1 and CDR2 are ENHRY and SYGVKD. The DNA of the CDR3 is TGTGCCATCAGTGAGTCGGACAGTCAGAACTATGGCTACACCTTC. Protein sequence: CAISESDSQNYGYTF.

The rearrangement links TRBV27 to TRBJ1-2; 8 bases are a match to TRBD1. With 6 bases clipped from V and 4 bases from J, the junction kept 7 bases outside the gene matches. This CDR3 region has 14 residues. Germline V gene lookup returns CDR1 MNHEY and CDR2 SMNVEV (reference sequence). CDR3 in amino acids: CASRDTGGGYGYTF. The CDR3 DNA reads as TGTGCCAGCAGGGACACAGGGGGGGGCTATGGCTACACCTTC.

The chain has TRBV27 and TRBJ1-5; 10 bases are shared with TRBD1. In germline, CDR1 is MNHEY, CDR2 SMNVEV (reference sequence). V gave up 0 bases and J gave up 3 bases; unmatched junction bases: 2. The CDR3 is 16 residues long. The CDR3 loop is CASSLSGTGANQPQHF. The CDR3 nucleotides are TGTGCCAGCAGTTTATCCGGGACAGGGGCCAATCAGCCCCAGCATTTT.

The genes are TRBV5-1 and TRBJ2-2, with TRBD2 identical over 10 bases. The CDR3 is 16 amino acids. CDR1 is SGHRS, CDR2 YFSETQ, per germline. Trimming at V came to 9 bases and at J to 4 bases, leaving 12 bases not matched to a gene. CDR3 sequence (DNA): TGCGCCACCTTTCCCGGACTAGCGGAGGGCACCGGGGAGCTGTTTTTT. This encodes CATFPGLAEGTGELFF.

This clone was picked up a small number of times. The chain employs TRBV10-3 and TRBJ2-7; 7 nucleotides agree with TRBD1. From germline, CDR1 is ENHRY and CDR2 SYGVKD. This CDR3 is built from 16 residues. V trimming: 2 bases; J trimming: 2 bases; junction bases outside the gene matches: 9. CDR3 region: CAISEGSRQGAYEQYF. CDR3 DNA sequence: TGTGCCATCAGTGAGGGAAGTCGGCAGGGGGCCTACGAGCAGTACTTC.

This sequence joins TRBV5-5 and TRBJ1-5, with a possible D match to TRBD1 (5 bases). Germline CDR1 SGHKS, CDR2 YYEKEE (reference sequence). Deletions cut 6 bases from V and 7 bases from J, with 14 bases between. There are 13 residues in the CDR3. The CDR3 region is CASNGAPDQPQHF. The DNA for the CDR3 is TGTGCCAGCAATGGGGCGCCGGACCAGCCCCAGCATTTT.

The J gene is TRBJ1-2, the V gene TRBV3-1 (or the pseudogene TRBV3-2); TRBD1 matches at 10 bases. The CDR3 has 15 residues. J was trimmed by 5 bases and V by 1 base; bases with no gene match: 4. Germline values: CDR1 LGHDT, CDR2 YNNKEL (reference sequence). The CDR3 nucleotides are TGTGCCAGCAGCCAAGCCCCGGGACAGGGGTATGGCTACACCTTC. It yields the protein CASSQAPGQGYGYTF.